The 11 T cell receptor beta chains in this list originate from one sample, sequenced in a study of T cell responses to AZD1222 COVID-19 vaccine. Sequencing was performed with immunoSEQ multiplex PCR; in TCRdb, only in-frame clones are kept and a portion is missing. This repertoire shows fewer than 120,000 clones, over 85% found once; its top ten account for around 2.5%. Material: peripheral blood, obtained 28 days after the second AZD1222 dose. These receptors were collected from an adult who received the AZD1222 COVID-19 vaccine.

This clone appeared once. V and J are TRBV4-1 and TRBJ1-4; possibly TRBD1 for D (5 bases). Trimming took 4 bases from V and 7 from J, leaving 19 bases between them. The germline V gene has CDR1 MGHRA and CDR2 YSYEKL. This CDR3 is built from 16 residues. Written as DNA, the CDR3 is TGCGCCAGCAGCCTGAACTGGGAGGGGTTTGGTGAAAAACTGTTTTTT. Protein product: CASSLNWEGFGEKLFF.

The V and J genes are TRBV9 and TRBJ2-2, with D tentatively TRBD1 (5 bases). Per germline, CDR1 SGDLS and CDR2 YYNGEE. V gave up 7 bases and J gave up 2 bases, with 12 bases separating them. The CDR3 totals 14 residues. CDR3 sequence: CASCMGLNTGELFF. The CDR3 coding sequence is TGTGCCAGCTGTATGGGGCTAAACACCGGGGAGCTGTTTTTT.

The rearrangement uses TRBV5-1 and TRBJ1-2; D might be TRBD1 (6 bases). Trimming took off 4 bases at V and 0 bases at J, with 16 bases between the two ends. CDR1 and CDR2 from the germline V gene are SGHRS and YFSETQ. This CDR3 spans 16 amino acids. CDR3 protein: CASSTGSANTNYGYTF. As DNA, the CDR3 is TGCGCCAGCAGCACAGGGTCGGCTAATACTAACTATGGCTACACCTTC.

This sequence joins TRBV24-1 and TRBJ2-3; D is tentatively TRBD1 or TRBD2 (6 bases each). V dropped 3 bases and J dropped 0 bases, with 12 bases sitting between them. CDR1 and CDR2 from the germline V gene are KGHDR and SFDVKD. The CDR3 length is 16 residues. DNA for the CDR3: TGTGCCACCAGTGATCCCTGGGGGGCCAGCACAGATACGCAGTATTTT. Its translation is CATSDPWGASTDTQYF.

The V gene is TRBV12-3 or TRBV12-4, the J gene TRBJ2-3; perhaps D is TRBD1 or TRBD2 (6 bases each). V lost 5 bases and J 14 bases, leaving 20 bases between the germline ends. The CDR3 contains 13 residues. CDR3 residues: CASSGVSGAGGYF. The CDR3 nucleotides are TGTGCCAGCAGTGGCGTGTCGGGGGCCGGGGGGTATTTT.

The chain links TRBV10-3 to TRBJ1-2; D gene uncertain. Germline V gives CDR1 ENHRY, CDR2 SYGVKD. V gave up 4 bases and J gave up 1 base, with 16 bases separating them. The CDR3 covers 16 residues. CDR3 DNA sequence: TGTGCCATCAGTGCGGTGGGGAACATCTTTAACTATGGCTACACCTTC. Residues: CAISAVGNIFNYGYTF.

The V call is TRBV5-1, the J call TRBJ2-3; D is uncertain. The V gene lost 6 bases and the J gene lost 1 base, with 12 bases spanning the gap. Germline CDR1 reads SGHRS; CDR2 reads YFSETQ. This CDR3 is 14 amino acids long. CDR3 residues: CASKVQTGTDTQYF. Here the CDR3 DNA reads TGCGCCAGCAAGGTCCAGACCGGCACAGATACGCAGTATTTT.

This chain connects TRBV18 to TRBJ2-3; D gene uncertain. Germline V gene sequence: CDR1 KGHSH, CDR2 LQKENI. The V gene lost 2 bases and the J gene lost 4 bases, with 7 bases spanning the gap. The CDR3 totals 13 residues. CDR3 region: CASSPTGADTQYF. The CDR3 DNA is TGTGCCAGCTCACCAACCGGCGCAGATACGCAGTATTTT.

The J gene is TRBJ1-2, the V gene TRBV18; D unresolved. The CDR3 has 16 amino acids. CDR1 is KGHSH, CDR2 LQKENI, per germline. V lost 6 bases to trimming and J lost 5 bases, with 22 bases between them. The chain's CDR3 is CASSLRGPGTDYGYTF. The CDR3 nucleotides are TGTGCCAGCTCGCTTCGCGGCCCGGGAACTGATTATGGCTACACCTTC.

This clone was detected only once. The V and J genes are TRBV7-2 and TRBJ2-7; 8 nucleotides agree with TRBD2. CDR3 length: 14 amino acids. J was trimmed by 4 bases and V by 5 bases; bases with no gene match: 7. Germline CDR1 and CDR2: SGHTA and FQGNSA. In DNA, the CDR3 is TGTGCCAGCAGCCCTCCGGGACTAGAATACGAGCAGTACTTC. Translating it yields CASSPPGLEYEQYF. Full variable domain (rest looked up from reference TRBV7-2 and TRBJ2-7): GAGVSQSPSNKVTEKGKDVELRCDPISGHTALYWYRQSLGQGLEFLIYFQGNSAPDKSGLPSDRFSAERTGGSVSTLTIQRTQQEDSAVYLCASSPPGLEYEQYFGPGTRLTVT.

This rearrangement joins TRBV18 to TRBJ1-4; 10 bases align to TRBD1. After removal of 1 base from V and 7 bases from J, the junction contained 3 bases not matched to a gene. CDR1 is KGHSH and CDR2 is LQKENI in the germline V gene. The CDR3 loop spans 15 amino acids. CDR3 nucleotides: TGTGCCAGCTCACCACGGGACAGGGGAGGTGAAAAACTGTTTTTT. Its translation is CASSPRDRGGEKLFF.